One sample yielded the 8 T cell receptor beta chains listed below, sequenced in a study of shared clonotypes between healthy human individuals. Sequencing was performed with immunoSEQ multiplex PCR; in TCRdb, only in-frame clones are kept and a portion is missing. In the table there are about 2,100,000 clones, roughly 91% of which are singletons. Naive CD8 cells lacked CD45RO, underwent positive selection for CCR7 and left out terminally differentiated effector memory CD45RA+ cells. Sequences were obtained from naive CD8+ T cells from PBMCs. The receptors derive from a man aged 18 to 35 in good health. Some clones in this sample may be carry-over from other donors' samples.

For this clone: This sample also contains other DNA sequences that code for the same CDR3. This sequence joins TRBV5-6 and TRBJ1-5; D not resolved. The germline V gene encodes CDR1 SGHDT and CDR2 YYEEEE. The CDR3 totals 12 residues. V lost 4 bases, J lost 4 bases, and 6 bases lay in between. In nucleotides, the CDR3 is TGTGCCAGCAGCCTTGGGAATCAGCCCCAGCATTTT. Its translation is CASSLGNQPQHF.

The chain combines TRBV10-3 with TRBJ1-1; D gene uncertain. Trimming took 2 bases from V and 1 from J, leaving 8 bases between them. The CDR3 runs 14 residues. Germline V gene data show CDR1 as ENHRY and CDR2 as SYGVKD. CDR3 DNA: TGTGCCATCAGTGAGGACACCTGGAACACTGAAGCTTTCTTT. It specifies CAISEDTWNTEAFF.

V and J are TRBV9 and TRBJ2-3, with TRBD2 as a possible D gene (5 bases). V lost 4 bases and J lost 6, with 9 bases in between. The CDR3 covers 12 residues. Germline CDR1 and CDR2: SGDLS and YYNGEE. DNA of the CDR3: TGTGCCAGCAGCCAGACGGGGGATACGCAGTATTTT. Protein sequence: CASSQTGDTQYF.

This rearrangement joins TRBV19 to TRBJ1-1; 9 nucleotides line up with TRBD1. The CDR3 sequence is 16 residues long. The junction had 11 bases not matched to a gene; V was cut back by 3 bases and J by 6 bases. CDR1 is LNHDA, CDR2 SQIVND, per germline (reference sequence). CDR3 sequence: CASSMHWDRASSEAFF. The CDR3 nucleotides read TGTGCCAGTAGTATGCATTGGGACAGGGCTAGTTCTGAAGCTTTCTTT.

V and J are TRBV5-8 and TRBJ2-7; either TRBD1 or TRBD2 may fit D (6 bases each). The CDR3 consists of 15 residues. Germline CDR1 reads SGHTS; CDR2 reads YDEGEE. Trimming cost V 0 bases and J 6 bases, with 16 bases left between them. This CDR3 is CASSLVGGFVSEQYF. In DNA form, the CDR3 reads TGTGCCAGCAGCTTGGTGGGGGGCTTTGTAAGCGAGCAGTACTTC.

The chain recombines TRBV4-3 with TRBJ2-1, with 13 nucleotides matching TRBD2. Germline CDR1 and CDR2: LGHNA and YSLEER. The CDR3 is 20 amino acids. Trimming took 0 bases from V and 5 from J; bases not matched to a gene: 13. CDR3 amino acids: CASSQELAGGYYGVDNEQFF. The DNA of the CDR3 is TGCGCCAGCAGCCAAGAACTAGCGGGAGGGTACTACGGGGTGGACAATGAGCAGTTCTTC.

The rearrangement uses TRBV7-9 and TRBJ2-7; 8 positions match TRBD2. Losses at the gene ends were 6 bases for V and 2 bases for J; bases not matched to a gene: 6. Germline V gives CDR1 SEHNR, CDR2 FQNEAQ (reference sequence). This CDR3 is 14 amino acids long. CDR3 in amino acids: CASSWSGGTYEQYF. The CDR3 DNA reads as TGTGCCAGCAGTTGGAGCGGGGGCACCTACGAGCAGTACTTC.

V gene TRBV4-2 combines with J gene TRBJ2-7; possible D gene TRBD2, 6 bases. Germline CDR1 is LGHNA and CDR2 is YNFKEQ. V lost 3 bases and J 1 base, leaving 10 bases between the germline ends. This CDR3 has 14 amino acids. The CDR3 region has the DNA TGTGCCAGCAGCCACGGGGGAGAGTCCTACGAGCAGTACTTC. Its translation: CASSHGGESYEQYF.